The 32 T cell receptor beta chains listed next were all sequenced from one sample in a study of T cell responses to AZD1222 COVID-19 vaccine. Produced via immunoSEQ multiplex PCR; TCRdb's table is partial and in-frame only. The sample lists fewer than 120,000 clones, 70% to 90% seen once, with less than 3.5% in the top ten. Material: peripheral blood, obtained on day 0 of AZD1222 vaccination. All receptors derive from an adult in good health.

The genes are TRBV5-6 and TRBJ1-2, with D possibly matching TRBD1 (5 bases). This CDR3 comprises 16 residues. V lost 3 bases and J 0 bases, leaving 15 bases between the germline ends. The germline V gene has CDR1 SGHDT and CDR2 YYEEEE. CDR3 protein: CASSWTPVGANYGYTF. CDR3 coding DNA: TGTGCCAGCAGCTGGACCCCGGTAGGGGCTAACTATGGCTACACCTTC.

This clone showed up just once. The genes are TRBV2 and TRBJ2-5; D not resolved. The CDR3 contains 11 residues. V lost 0 bases to trimming and J lost 7 bases, with 3 bases between them. Germline-derived CDR1 and CDR2 are SNHLY and FYNNEI. Here the CDR3 DNA reads TGTGCCAGCAGTGAAGCCGCGACCCAGTACTTC. Encoded protein: CASSEAATQYF.

CDR3 DNA: TGTGCCAGCAGCACCCGGGGAGGTGAAAAACTGTTTTTT. This translates into CASSTRGGEKLFF. This chain links TRBV5-4 with TRBJ1-4; D gene uncertain. V was trimmed by 4 bases and J by 7 bases, leaving 11 bases between them. The germline CDR1 and CDR2 sequences are SGHNT and YYREEE (reference sequence). The CDR3 covers 13 residues.

The rearrangement joins TRBV9 to TRBJ2-6; D gene uncertain. The germline gives CDR1 SGDLS, CDR2 YYNGEE. The CDR3 extends over 15 amino acids. The V end was cut by 2 bases, the J end by 0 bases, with 6 bases between. The CDR3 DNA reads as TGTGCCAGCAGCGTCACAGACTCTGGGGCCAACGTCCTGACTTTC. It specifies CASSVTDSGANVLTF. Complete variable domain (other parts from reference TRBV9 and TRBJ2-6): DSGVTQTPKHLITATGQRVTLRCSPRSGDLSVYWYQQSLDQGLQFLIQYYNGEERAKGNILERFSAQQFPDLHSELNLSSLELGDSALYFCASSVTDSGANVLTFGAGSRLTVL.

The CDR3: CASSLVTFRINYGYTF. The CDR3 DNA reads as TGTGCCAGCAGCTTAGTGACCTTCCGGATTAACTATGGCTACACCTTC. The chain is built from TRBV7-2 and TRBJ1-2; D is unclear. Trimming took 1 base from V and 1 from J, leaving 13 bases between them. Germline CDR1 SGHTA, CDR2 FQGNSA. The CDR3 is 16 amino acids.

The rearrangement joins TRBV5-1 to TRBJ1-3; D might be TRBD1 (5 bases). This CDR3 spans 15 amino acids. Trimming pared 6 bases from V and 0 bases from J, leaving 13 bases between. CDR1 is SGHRS and CDR2 is YFSETQ in the germline V gene. CDR3 DNA sequence: TGCGCCAGCACTACTAGCGGGACCTCTGGAAACACCATATATTTT. Translated: CASTTSGTSGNTIYF.

V gene TRBV28 combines with J gene TRBJ1-4, with D perhaps matching TRBD1 (6 bases). Trimming shortened V by 5 bases and J by 5 bases, and 12 bases separated the two germline ends. There are 14 residues in the CDR3. The germline V gene encodes CDR1 MDHEN and CDR2 SYDVKM. The CDR3 sequence: CASSLGTPNEKLFF. The CDR3, as DNA: TGTGCCAGCAGTCTCGGGACACCGAATGAAAAACTGTTTTTT.

V and J are TRBV7-3 and TRBJ1-6, with D uncertain. Germline V gene lookup returns CDR1 SGHTA and CDR2 FQGTGA. The germline V and J ends were trimmed by 0 bases and 7 bases, with 10 bases remaining between them. This CDR3 is built from 15 residues. The CDR3 bases are TGTGCCAGCAGCTTAACATCGGGTGACAATTCACCCCTCCACTTT. Translation gives CASSLTSGDNSPLHF. The variable domain in full, with the rest retrieved from reference TRBV7-3 and TRBJ1-6, is GAGVSQTPSNKVTEKGKYVELRCDPISGHTALYWYRQSLGQGPEFLIYFQGTGAADDSGLPNDRFFAVRPEGSVSTLKIQRTERGDSAVYLCASSLTSGDNSPLHFGNGTRLTVT.

The chain has TRBV18 and TRBJ2-7, with D uncertain. Germline V gene sequence: CDR1 KGHSH, CDR2 LQKENI. The germline V and J ends were trimmed by 0 bases and 4 bases, with 7 bases remaining between them. The CDR3 extends over 13 amino acids. In nucleotides, the CDR3 is TGTGCCAGCTCACCACCAGGGTTGTACGAGCAGTACTTC. Translating it yields CASSPPGLYEQYF.

The rearrangement joins TRBV2 to TRBJ2-3; TRBD1 matches at 7 bases. The CDR3 consists of 13 residues. Germline V lookup: CDR1 SNHLY, CDR2 FYNNEI. Trimming removed 10 bases from V and 0 bases from J; junction bases left unmatched: 4. CDR3 residues: CATGQDSTDTQYF. CDR3 nucleotides: TGTGCCACCGGACAGGACAGCACAGATACGCAGTATTTT.

The J gene is TRBJ2-1, the V gene TRBV27, with 7 positions matching TRBD1. Germline V CDR1 and CDR2: MNHEY, SMNVEV (reference sequence). Trimming removed 0 bases from V and 5 bases from J; junction bases left unmatched: 1. The CDR3 runs to 14 residues. For the CDR3, the DNA is TGTGCCAGCAGTTTATCGACAGGGAACAATGAGCAGTTCTTC. It encodes CASSLSTGNNEQFF.

This clone has just one count. This sequence joins TRBV19 and TRBJ2-1, with 9 bases fitting TRBD2. Germline V gene sequence: CDR1 LNHDA, CDR2 SQIVND (reference sequence). Unmatched junction bases numbered 10, after V lost 5 bases and J lost 5 bases. The CDR3 covers 16 residues. The CDR3 region has the DNA TGTGCCAGTAGTTCTATTAGCGGGAGTCCAAACAATGAGCAGTTCTTC. Amino acid sequence: CASSSISGSPNNEQFF.

The V call is TRBV25-1, the J call TRBJ1-6; 7 bases fit TRBD1. The CDR3 is 15 residues long. Trimming took 4 bases from V and 8 from J; bases not matched to a gene: 8. Germline lookup yields CDR1 MGHDK and CDR2 SYGVNS. This chain's CDR3 is CASSAPGQRYSPLHF. The CDR3 coding sequence is TGTGCCAGCAGTGCCCCGGGACAGAGATATTCACCCCTCCACTTT.

As concerns this clone: This sample also contains other DNA sequences that code for the same CDR3. The rearrangement uses TRBV19 and TRBJ1-1, with D possibly TRBD1 on 5 matching bases. V was pared by 4 bases and J by 1 base, with 7 bases between. Germline CDR1 and CDR2: LNHDA and SQIVND (reference sequence). The CDR3 length is 13 residues. The CDR3 here is CASSNTGNTEAFF. CDR3 bases: TGTGCCAGTAGTAATACAGGGAACACTGAAGCTTTCTTT.

The chain carries TRBV14 and TRBJ1-1, with TRBD1 matching 7 bases. V shed 4 bases, J shed 2 bases, and the junction held 10 bases outside the gene matches. This CDR3 contains 16 residues. Germline-derived CDR1 and CDR2 are SGHDN and FVKESK. The CDR3: CASSRRPGQLNTEAFF. The CDR3 nucleotides are TGTGCCAGCAGCCGGCGACCGGGACAGCTAAACACTGAAGCTTTCTTT.

The gene calls are TRBV5-8 and TRBJ2-4; D not resolved. There are 17 residues in the CDR3. Germline V gene data show CDR1 as SGHTS and CDR2 as YDEGEE. V gave up 6 bases and J gave up 1 base, with 20 bases separating them. CDR3 loop: CASMLLLAGVAKNIQYF. In nucleotides, the CDR3 is TGTGCCAGCATGCTCCTACTGGCTGGGGTGGCCAAAAACATTCAGTACTTC.

This chain links TRBV3-1 (or the pseudogene TRBV3-2) with TRBJ2-7, with D perhaps given as TRBD1 or TRBD2 (6 bases each). The CDR3 has 14 amino acids. Trimming left V 6 bases short and J 5 bases short, with 17 bases between. CDR1 is LGHDT, CDR2 YNNKEL, per germline (reference sequence). CDR3 protein: CASSPSGGLNEQYF. As DNA, the CDR3 is TGTGCCAGCAGTCCCAGTGGGGGGCTTAACGAGCAGTACTTC.

J is TRBJ1-6 and V is TRBV19; TRBD1 might be the D (6 bases). V lost 10 bases and J lost 3, with 16 bases in between. This CDR3 spans 15 amino acids. The germline gives CDR1 LNHDA, CDR2 SQIVND (reference sequence). This CDR3 is CATREGQYYNSPLHF. The DNA for the CDR3 is TGTGCCACACGAGAAGGACAGTACTATAATTCACCCCTCCACTTT. The whole variable domain, filled in from reference TRBV19 and TRBJ1-6, reads DGGITQSPKYLFRKEGQNVTLSCEQNLNHDAMYWYRQDPGQGLRLIYYSQIVNDFQKGDIAEGYSVSREKKESFPLTVTSAQKNPTAFYLCATREGQYYNSPLHFGNGTRLTVT.

The V gene is TRBV28, the J gene TRBJ1-2, with 7 bases lining up with TRBD1. Germline assignment: CDR1 MDHEN and CDR2 SYDVKM. The CDR3 runs 15 residues. Trimming cost V 6 bases and J 6 bases; bases outside gene matches: 13. The CDR3 is CASSTQGPQRHGYTF. DNA of the CDR3: TGTGCCAGCAGCACACAGGGGCCGCAGCGTCATGGCTACACCTTC.

This clone was detected only a few times. The rearrangement links TRBV15 to TRBJ1-5; D uncertain. V was shortened by 1 base and J by 7 bases, with 8 bases between the two germline ends. The germline gives CDR1 LNHNV, CDR2 YYDKDF (reference sequence). The length of the CDR3 is 13 residues. This chain's CDR3 is CATSRGAVQPQHF. The CDR3 region has the DNA TGTGCCACCAGCAGAGGGGCCGTACAGCCCCAGCATTTT. Together with reference TRBV15 and TRBJ1-5, the CDR3 gives the full variable domain: DAMVIQNPRYQVTQFGKPVTLSCSQTLNHNVMYWYQQKSSQAPKLLFHYYDKDFNNEADTPDNFQSRRPNTSFCFLDIRSPGLGDTAMYLCATSRGAVQPQHFGDGTRLSIL.

This chain uses TRBV7-8 with TRBJ2-1; TRBD2 agrees at 11 bases. Per germline, CDR1 SGHVS and CDR2 FQNEAQ. The CDR3 has 16 residues. The V and J ends lost 5 bases and 0 bases, in that order; junction bases with no gene match: 3. The CDR3 sequence: CASSGTSGLSYNEQFF. The CDR3 nucleotides read TGTGCCAGCAGCGGGACTAGCGGCCTCTCCTACAATGAGCAGTTCTTC.

The gene calls are TRBV9 and TRBJ2-3; perhaps TRBD2 as D (6 bases). Germline loops: CDR1 SGDLS, CDR2 YYNGEE. The CDR3 extends over 14 amino acids. Trimming stripped 4 bases from V and 5 bases from J, with 14 bases between. The CDR3 DNA reads as TGTGCCAGCAGCTCTTCAACCGGGGGAGATACGCAGTATTTT. Amino acids: CASSSSTGGDTQYF.

The chain joins TRBV13 to TRBJ2-5, with unresolved D. V lost 0 bases and J lost 6, with 5 bases in between. There are 12 residues in the CDR3. Looked up from germline, CDR1 is PRHDT and CDR2 is FYEKMQ (reference sequence). The CDR3 coding sequence is TGTGCCAGCAGCTTAGGCTCCCAGACCCAGTACTTC. This sequence encodes CASSLGSQTQYF.

The chain links TRBV3-1 (or the pseudogene TRBV3-2) to TRBJ2-5; no definite D call. With 5 bases removed from V and 5 bases from J, the gap between germline ends came to 9 bases. This CDR3 has 12 amino acids. Germline values: CDR1 LGHDT, CDR2 YNNKEL (reference sequence). This CDR3 reads CASSNHGETQYF. CDR3 DNA: TGTGCCAGCAGCAACCATGGGGAGACCCAGTACTTC.

The V gene is TRBV3-1 (or the pseudogene TRBV3-2), the J gene TRBJ2-1; tentatively, D is TRBD2 (5 bases). Per germline, CDR1 LGHDT and CDR2 YNNKEL (reference sequence). There are 14 residues in the CDR3. Trimming stripped 4 bases from V and 3 bases from J, with 10 bases between. The DNA for the CDR3 is TGTGCCAGCAGCCTGACTATCCTCTACAATGAGCAGTTCTTC. Translation: CASSLTILYNEQFF.

V is TRBV18 and J is TRBJ2-3; 8 bases are shared with TRBD1. The CDR3 length is 14 residues. After removal of 8 bases from V and 3 bases from J, the junction contained 7 bases not matched to a gene. In germline, CDR1 is KGHSH, CDR2 LQKENI. CDR3 sequence reads: CASKGTGGTDTQYF. As DNA, the CDR3 is TGTGCCAGCAAAGGAACAGGGGGGACAGATACGCAGTATTTT.

J is TRBJ2-7 and V is TRBV25-1; 9 bases match TRBD1. The ends lost 1 base at V and 7 bases at J; junction bases unmatched: 11. Germline V gene sequence: CDR1 MGHDK, CDR2 SYGVNS. CDR3 length: 16 amino acids. The CDR3, as DNA: TGTGCCAGCAGTGAATTCTCTGGGACAGGGTCTAAAGAGCAGTACTTC. This codes for CASSEFSGTGSKEQYF.

The rearrangement uses TRBV5-3 and TRBJ2-5, with D unresolved. TRBV5-3 is noted as an ORF with a role that remains uncertain. Trimming removed 2 bases at V and 5 bases at J, with 13 bases between. The CDR3 covers 14 residues. The CDR3 region is CARSFGHRRETQYF. The CDR3 DNA is TGTGCCAGAAGCTTCGGCCACCGTCGGGAGACCCAGTACTTC.

This chain joins TRBV28 and TRBJ1-2; TRBD1 aligns across 7 bases. The CDR3 is made up of 13 amino acids. The V segment lost 8 bases and the J segment 2 bases; nucleotides outside the gene matches: 5. Germline CDR1 is MDHEN and CDR2 is SYDVKM. CDR3 amino acids: CASWGGQNYGYTF. DNA of the CDR3: TGTGCCAGCTGGGGGGGACAGAACTATGGCTACACCTTC.

J is TRBJ2-1 and V is TRBV9; D might be TRBD1 or TRBD2, each matching 7 bases. Germline CDR1 and CDR2: SGDLS and YYNGEE. V was trimmed by 1 base and J by 6 bases, leaving 14 bases between them. The CDR3 sequence is 15 residues long. The CDR3 DNA follows: TGTGCCAGCAGCGTAAGGGAGGGGGCTATCAATGAGCAGTTCTTC. This sequence encodes CASSVREGAINEQFF.

The count of this clone is one. The chain couples TRBV5-1 to TRBJ1-2, with D possibly TRBD1 on 5 matching bases. V was clipped by 4 bases and J by 2 bases, with 12 bases between them. The CDR3 extends over 14 amino acids. Germline CDR1 reads SGHRS; CDR2 reads YFSETQ. The chain's CDR3 is CASSGPGQNYGYTF. CDR3 DNA sequence: TGCGCCAGCAGCGGTCCAGGGCAGAACTATGGCTACACCTTC.

The rearrangement uses TRBV6-2 or TRBV6-3 and TRBJ1-5; D is perhaps TRBD1 (6 bases). Trimming pared 2 bases from V and 7 bases from J, leaving 18 bases between. The CDR3 consists of 16 residues. The germline CDR1 and CDR2 sequences are MNHEY and SVGEGT. This CDR3 is CASSYVPGQIGQPQHF. The DNA of the CDR3 is TGTGCCAGCAGTTACGTCCCTGGACAGATTGGCCAGCCCCAGCATTTT.